The source of this TCR beta chain is a study of cytomegalovirus exposure and HLA in healthy donors. Study-wide results and caveats: Beyond CMV serostatus, there was no information to go on about immune exposure. Presence/absence analyses rested on an assumption that sequencing depth was roughly uniform across donors.

A remark on this clone: Its target is unknown.

A multiplex PCR was run with 60 Vbeta primers and 13 Jbeta primers. The protocol was immunoSEQ multiplex PCR, while the TCRdb copy is restricted to in-frame clones and leaves out a portion. The sample holds approximately 150,000 clones. The CDR3 has 14 amino acids. V lost 0 bases, J lost 9 bases, and 12 bases lay in between. CDR1 and CDR2 (germline): KGHSH, LQKENI. The chain uses TRBV18 and TRBJ1-5; perhaps TRBD1 as D (5 bases). This sequence was found in a woman between 18 and 29 years old in good health and CMV-seronegative. The sequencing sample was made of PBMCs. CDR3 coding DNA: TGTGCCAGCTCACCACCAGGGGTTCAGGGGCCCCAGCATTTT. Its protein is CASSPPGVQGPQHF.